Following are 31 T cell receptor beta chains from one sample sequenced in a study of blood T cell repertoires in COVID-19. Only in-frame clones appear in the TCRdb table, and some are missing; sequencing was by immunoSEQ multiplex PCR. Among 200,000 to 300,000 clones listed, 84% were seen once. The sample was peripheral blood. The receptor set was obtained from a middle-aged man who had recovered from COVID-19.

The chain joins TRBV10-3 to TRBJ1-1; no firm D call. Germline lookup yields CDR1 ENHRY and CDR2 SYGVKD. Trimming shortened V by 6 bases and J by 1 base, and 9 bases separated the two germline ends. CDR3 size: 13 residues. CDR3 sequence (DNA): TGTGCCATCAGGGTGGGAGCGAACACTGAAGCTTTCTTT. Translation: CAIRVGANTEAFF.

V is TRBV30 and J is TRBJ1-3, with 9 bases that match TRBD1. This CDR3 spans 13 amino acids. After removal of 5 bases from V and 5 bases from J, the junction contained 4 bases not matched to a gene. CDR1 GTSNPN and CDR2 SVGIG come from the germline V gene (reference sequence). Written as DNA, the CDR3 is TGTGCCTGGGAAGGGACAGGGAGAAACACCATATATTTT. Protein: CAWEGTGRNTIYF. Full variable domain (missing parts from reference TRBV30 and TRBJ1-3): SQTIHQWPATLVQPVGSPLSLECTVEGTSNPNLYWYRQAAGRGLQLLFYSVGIGQISSEVPQNLSASRPQDRQFILSSKKLLLSDSGFYLCAWEGTGRNTIYFGEGSWLTVV.

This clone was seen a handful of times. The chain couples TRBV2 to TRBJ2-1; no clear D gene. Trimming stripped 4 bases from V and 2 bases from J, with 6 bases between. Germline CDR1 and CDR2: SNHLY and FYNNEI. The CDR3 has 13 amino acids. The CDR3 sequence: CASSVNTYNEQFF. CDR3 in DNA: TGTGCCAGCAGTGTCAACACCTACAATGAGCAGTTCTTC. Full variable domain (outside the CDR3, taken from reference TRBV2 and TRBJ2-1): EPEVTQTPSHQVTQMGQEVILRCVPISNHLYFYWYRQILGQKVEFLVSFYNNEISEKSEIFDDQFSVERPDGSNFTLKIRSTKLEDSAMYFCASSVNTYNEQFFGPGTRLTVL.

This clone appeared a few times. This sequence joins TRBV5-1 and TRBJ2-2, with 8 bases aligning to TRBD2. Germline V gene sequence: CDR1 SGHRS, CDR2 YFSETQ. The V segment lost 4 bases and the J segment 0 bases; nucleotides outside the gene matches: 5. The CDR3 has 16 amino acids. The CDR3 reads CASSPLAVANTGELFF. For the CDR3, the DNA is TGCGCCAGCAGCCCACTAGCGGTGGCGAACACCGGGGAGCTGTTTTTT.

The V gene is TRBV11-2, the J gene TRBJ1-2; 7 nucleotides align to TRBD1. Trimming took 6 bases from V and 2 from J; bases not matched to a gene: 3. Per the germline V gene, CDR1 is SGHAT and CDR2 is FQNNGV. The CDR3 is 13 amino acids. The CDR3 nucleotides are TGTGCCAGCAGACCGACAGGGAACTATGGCTACACCTTC. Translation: CASRPTGNYGYTF.

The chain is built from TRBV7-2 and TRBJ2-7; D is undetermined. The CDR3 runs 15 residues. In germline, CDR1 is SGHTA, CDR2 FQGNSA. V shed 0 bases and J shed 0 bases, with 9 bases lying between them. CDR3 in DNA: TGTGCCAGCAGCTTAGCGGCTCTAGACTCCTACGAGCAGTACTTC. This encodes CASSLAALDSYEQYF.

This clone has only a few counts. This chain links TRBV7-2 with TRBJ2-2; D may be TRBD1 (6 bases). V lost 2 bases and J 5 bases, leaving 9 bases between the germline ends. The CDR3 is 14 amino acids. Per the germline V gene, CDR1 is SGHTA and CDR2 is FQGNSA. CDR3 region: CASSLYQGTGELFF. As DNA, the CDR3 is TGTGCCAGCAGCTTATATCAGGGGACCGGGGAGCTGTTTTTT.

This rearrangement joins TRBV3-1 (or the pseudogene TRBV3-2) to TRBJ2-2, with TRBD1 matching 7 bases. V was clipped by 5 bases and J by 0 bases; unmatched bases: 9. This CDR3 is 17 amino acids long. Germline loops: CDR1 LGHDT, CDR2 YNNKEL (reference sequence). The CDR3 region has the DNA TGTGCCAGCAGCAGATCGTACAGGGGACCGAACACCGGGGAGCTGTTTTTT. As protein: CASSRSYRGPNTGELFF.

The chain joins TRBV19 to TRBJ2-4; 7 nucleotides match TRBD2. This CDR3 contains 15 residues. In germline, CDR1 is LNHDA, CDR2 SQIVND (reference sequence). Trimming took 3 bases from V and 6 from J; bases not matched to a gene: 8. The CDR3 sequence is CASSMIAGVRNIQYF. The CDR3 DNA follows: TGTGCCAGTAGTATGATCGCGGGAGTTAGAAACATTCAGTACTTC.

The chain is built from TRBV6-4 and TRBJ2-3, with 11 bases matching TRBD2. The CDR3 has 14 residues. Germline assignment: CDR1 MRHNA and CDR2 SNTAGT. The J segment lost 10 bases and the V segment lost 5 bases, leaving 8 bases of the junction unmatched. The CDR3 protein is CASSPSLTSGAQYF. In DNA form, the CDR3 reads TGTGCCAGCAGTCCTTCCCTGACTAGCGGGGCGCAGTATTTT.

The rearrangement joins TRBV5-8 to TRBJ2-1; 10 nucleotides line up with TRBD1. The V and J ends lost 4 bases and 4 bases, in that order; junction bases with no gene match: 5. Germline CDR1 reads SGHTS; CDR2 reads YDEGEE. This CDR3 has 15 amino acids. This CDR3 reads CASSPGQGRYNEQFF. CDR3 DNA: TGTGCCAGCAGCCCGGGACAGGGGCGGTACAATGAGCAGTTCTTC.

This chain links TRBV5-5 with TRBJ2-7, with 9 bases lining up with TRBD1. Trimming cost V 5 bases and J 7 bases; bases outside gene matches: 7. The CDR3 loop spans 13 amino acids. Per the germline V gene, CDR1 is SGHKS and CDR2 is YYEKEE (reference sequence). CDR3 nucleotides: TGTGCCAGCAGAATACAGGGGGCCGAGGAGCAGTACTTC. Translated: CASRIQGAEEQYF.

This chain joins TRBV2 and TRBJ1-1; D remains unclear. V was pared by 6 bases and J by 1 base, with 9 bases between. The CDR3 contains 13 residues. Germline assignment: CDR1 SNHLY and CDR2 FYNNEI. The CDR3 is CASRQERNTEAFF. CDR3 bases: TGTGCCAGCAGGCAGGAAAGGAACACTGAAGCTTTCTTT.

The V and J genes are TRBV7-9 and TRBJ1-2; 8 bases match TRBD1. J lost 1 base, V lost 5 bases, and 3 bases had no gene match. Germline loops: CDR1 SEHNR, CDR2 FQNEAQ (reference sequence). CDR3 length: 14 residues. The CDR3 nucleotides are TGTGCCAGCAGCACCACAGGGGGTAACTATGGCTACACCTTC. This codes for CASSTTGGNYGYTF.

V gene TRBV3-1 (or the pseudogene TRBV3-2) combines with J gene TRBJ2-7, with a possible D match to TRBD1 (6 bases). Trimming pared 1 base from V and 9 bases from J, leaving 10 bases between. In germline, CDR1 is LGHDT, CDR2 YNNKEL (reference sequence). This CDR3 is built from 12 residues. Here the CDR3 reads CASSQGLTGQYF. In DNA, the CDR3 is TGTGCCAGCAGCCAAGGATTGACAGGGCAGTACTTC.

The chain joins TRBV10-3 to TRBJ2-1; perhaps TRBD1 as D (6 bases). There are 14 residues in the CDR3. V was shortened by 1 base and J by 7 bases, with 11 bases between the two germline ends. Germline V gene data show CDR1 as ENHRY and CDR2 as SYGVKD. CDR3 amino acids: CAISELNTGNEQFF. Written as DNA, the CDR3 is TGTGCCATCAGTGAGTTGAACACAGGGAATGAGCAGTTCTTC.

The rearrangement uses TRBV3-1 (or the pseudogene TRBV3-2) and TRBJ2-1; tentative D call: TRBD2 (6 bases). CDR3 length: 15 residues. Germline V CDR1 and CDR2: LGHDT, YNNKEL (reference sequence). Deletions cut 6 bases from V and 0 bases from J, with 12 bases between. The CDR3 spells CASRSRDFSYNEQFF. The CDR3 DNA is TGTGCCAGCAGGTCCCGGGACTTCTCCTACAATGAGCAGTTCTTC.

CDR3 region: CASSVQGRGGYTF. The CDR3 DNA sequence: TGTGCCAGCAGCGTACAGGGTCGGGGTGGCTACACCTTC. This rearrangement joins TRBV7-2 to TRBJ1-2, with D perhaps matching TRBD1 (6 bases). Germline loops: CDR1 SGHTA, CDR2 FQGNSA. CDR3 length: 13 amino acids. Between the trimmed V and J ends, which lost 5 bases and 7 bases, there was a span of 14 bases. The entire variable domain, with the rest obtained from reference TRBV7-2 and TRBJ1-2, is as follows: GAGVSQSPSNKVTEKGKDVELRCDPISGHTALYWYRQSLGQGLEFLIYFQGNSAPDKSGLPSDRFSAERTGGSVSTLTIQRTQQEDSAVYLCASSVQGRGGYTFGSGTRLTVV.

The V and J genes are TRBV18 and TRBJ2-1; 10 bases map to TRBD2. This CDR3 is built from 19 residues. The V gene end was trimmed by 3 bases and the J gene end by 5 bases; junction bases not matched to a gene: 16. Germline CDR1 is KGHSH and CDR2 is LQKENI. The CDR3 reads CASSPASLAGEGAHNEQFF. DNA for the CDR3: TGTGCCAGCTCACCCGCTTCCCTAGCGGGAGAGGGGGCCCACAATGAGCAGTTCTTC. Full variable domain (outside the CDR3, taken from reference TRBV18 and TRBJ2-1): NAGVMQNPRHLVRRRGQEARLRCSPMKGHSHVYWYRQLPEEGLKFMVYLQKENIIDESGMPKERFSAEFPKEGPSILRIQQVVRGDSAAYFCASSPASLAGEGAHNEQFFGPGTRLTVL.

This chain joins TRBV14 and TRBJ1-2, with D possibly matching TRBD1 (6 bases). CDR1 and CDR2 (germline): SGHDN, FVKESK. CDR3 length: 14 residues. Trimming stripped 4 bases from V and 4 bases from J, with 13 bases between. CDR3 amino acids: CASSPQRDTYGYTF. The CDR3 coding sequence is TGTGCCAGCAGCCCCCAACGGGACACCTATGGCTACACCTTC.

The CDR3 sequence: CASSNKQGRGSPLHF. CDR3 DNA: TGTGCCAGCAGTAACAAACAGGGGAGAGGATCACCCCTCCACTTT. The chain uses TRBV6-1 and TRBJ1-6; TRBD1 matches at 7 bases. The CDR3 is 15 amino acids. Germline values: CDR1 MNHNS, CDR2 SASEGT. J gave up 10 bases and V 5 bases, and 11 bases lay outside the gene matches.

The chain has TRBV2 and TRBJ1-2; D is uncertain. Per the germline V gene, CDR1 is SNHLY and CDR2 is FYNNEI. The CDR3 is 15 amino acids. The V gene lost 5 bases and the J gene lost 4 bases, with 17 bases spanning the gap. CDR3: CASSSRKVGGYGYTF. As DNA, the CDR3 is TGTGCCAGCAGTTCTAGGAAGGTCGGCGGCTATGGCTACACCTTC.

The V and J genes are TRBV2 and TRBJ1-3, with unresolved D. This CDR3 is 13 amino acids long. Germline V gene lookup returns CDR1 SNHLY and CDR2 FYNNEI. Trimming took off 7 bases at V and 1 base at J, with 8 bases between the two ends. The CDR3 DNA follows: TGTGCCAGCATCTTACTATCTGGAAACACCATATATTTT. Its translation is CASILLSGNTIYF.

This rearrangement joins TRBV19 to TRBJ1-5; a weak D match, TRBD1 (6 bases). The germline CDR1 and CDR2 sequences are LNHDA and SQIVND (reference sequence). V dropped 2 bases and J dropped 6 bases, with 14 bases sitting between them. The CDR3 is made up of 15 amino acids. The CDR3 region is CASSIRGGPGQPQHF. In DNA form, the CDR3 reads TGTGCCAGTAGTATACGTGGGGGCCCAGGTCAGCCCCAGCATTTT.

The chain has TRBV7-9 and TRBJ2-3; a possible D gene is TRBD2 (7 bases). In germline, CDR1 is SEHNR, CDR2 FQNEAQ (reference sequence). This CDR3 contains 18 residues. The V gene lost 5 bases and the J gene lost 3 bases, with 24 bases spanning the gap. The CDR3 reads CASSRIRGARKQTDTQYF. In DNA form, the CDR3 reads TGTGCCAGCAGCCGAATTCGGGGGGCGCGCAAGCAAACAGATACGCAGTATTTT.

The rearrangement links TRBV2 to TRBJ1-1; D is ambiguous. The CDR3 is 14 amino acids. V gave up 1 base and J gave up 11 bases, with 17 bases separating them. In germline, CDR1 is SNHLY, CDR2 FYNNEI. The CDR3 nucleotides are TGTGCCAGCAGTGAAGACACGACTACTTGGGCCGCTTTCTTT. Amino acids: CASSEDTTTWAAFF.

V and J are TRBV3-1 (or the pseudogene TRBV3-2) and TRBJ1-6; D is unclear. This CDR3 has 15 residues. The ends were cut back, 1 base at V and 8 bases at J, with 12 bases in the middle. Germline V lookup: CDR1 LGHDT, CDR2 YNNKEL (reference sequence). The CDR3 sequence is CASSQVWQSDSPLHF. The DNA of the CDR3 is TGTGCCAGCAGCCAAGTCTGGCAATCAGATTCACCCCTCCACTTT.

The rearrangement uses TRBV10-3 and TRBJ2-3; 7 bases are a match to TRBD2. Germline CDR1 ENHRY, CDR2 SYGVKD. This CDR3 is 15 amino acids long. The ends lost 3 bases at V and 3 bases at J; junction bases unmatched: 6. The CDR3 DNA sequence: TGTGCCATCAGTGATGTGGGAGGGCAAACAGATACGCAGTATTTT. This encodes CAISDVGGQTDTQYF.

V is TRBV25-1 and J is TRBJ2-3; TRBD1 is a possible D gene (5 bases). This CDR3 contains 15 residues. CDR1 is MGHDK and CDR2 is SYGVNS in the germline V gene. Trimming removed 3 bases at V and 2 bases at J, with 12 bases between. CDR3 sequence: CASSEQGRPTDTQYF. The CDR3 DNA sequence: TGTGCCAGCAGTGAGCAGGGCAGGCCCACAGATACGCAGTATTTT.

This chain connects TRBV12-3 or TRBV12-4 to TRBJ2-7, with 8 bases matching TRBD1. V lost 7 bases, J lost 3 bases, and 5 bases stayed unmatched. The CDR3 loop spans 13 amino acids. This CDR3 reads CASKYGQGYEQYF. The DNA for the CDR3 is TGTGCCAGCAAATACGGACAGGGCTACGAGCAGTACTTC.

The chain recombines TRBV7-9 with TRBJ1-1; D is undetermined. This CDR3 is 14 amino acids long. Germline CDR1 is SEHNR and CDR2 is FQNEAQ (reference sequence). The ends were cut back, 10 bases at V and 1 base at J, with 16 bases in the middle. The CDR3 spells CANSIEHPNTEAFF. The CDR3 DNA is TGTGCCAACTCGATTGAGCACCCGAACACTGAAGCTTTCTTT.